This T cell receptor (beta chain) comes out of a study of control samples from healthy donors and cancer patients. Profiled with immunoSEQ multiplex PCR; TCRdb holds only in-frame clones, not every one. The sample lists more than 140,000 clones; approximately 94% were seen once. This clone was detected only a few times. This CDR3 is 17 amino acids long. Trimming cost V 2 bases and J 4 bases, with 19 bases left between them. Looked up from germline, CDR1 is LNHNV and CDR2 is YYDKDF (reference sequence). Sequencing used blood. This chain links TRBV15 with TRBJ2-3; TRBD2 might be the D (5 bases). The TCR originated in a man aged 35 to 55 in good health. DNA for the CDR3: TGTGCCACCAGCAGACCTGGAGCGGCAGTACTCCCAGATACGCAGTATTTT. It codes for CATSRPGAAVLPDTQYF.